The entry below gives a single TCR beta chain sequence along with its context. What it recognizes is unknown. TCRdb's copy holds only in-frame clones and misses some; the assay was immunoSEQ multiplex PCR. The data show 200,000 or so clones, roughly 80% seen once. This entry comes from a study of cytomegalovirus exposure and HLA in healthy donors. The CDR3 spans 15 residues. Trimming shortened V by 1 base and J by 4 bases, and 12 bases separated the two germline ends. Germline CDR1 reads SGHRS; CDR2 reads YFSETQ. Study results and limitations: Specificity for CMV antigens was confirmed in vitro for a few of the CMV-associated chains.

The specimen was PBMCs. The chain employs TRBV5-1 and TRBJ2-1; tentatively, D is TRBD1 or TRBD2 (5 bases each). The TCR comes from a woman aged 18-29 years in good health and CMV-seronegative. Here the CDR3 DNA reads TGCGCCAGCAGCTTGATATGGGGACCTTACAATGAGCAGTTCTTC. This translates into CASSLIWGPYNEQFF.